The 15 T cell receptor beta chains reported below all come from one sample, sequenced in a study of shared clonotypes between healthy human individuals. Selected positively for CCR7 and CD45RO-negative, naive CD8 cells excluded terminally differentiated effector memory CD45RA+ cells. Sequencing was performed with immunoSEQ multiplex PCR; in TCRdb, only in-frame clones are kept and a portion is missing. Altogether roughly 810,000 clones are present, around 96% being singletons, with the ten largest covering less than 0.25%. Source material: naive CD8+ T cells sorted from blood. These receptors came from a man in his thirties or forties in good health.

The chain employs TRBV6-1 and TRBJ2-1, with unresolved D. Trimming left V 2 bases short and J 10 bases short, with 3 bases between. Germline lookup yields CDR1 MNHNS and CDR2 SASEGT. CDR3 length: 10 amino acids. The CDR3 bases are TGTGCCAGCAGTGAATGGGAGCAGTTCTTC. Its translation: CASSEWEQFF.

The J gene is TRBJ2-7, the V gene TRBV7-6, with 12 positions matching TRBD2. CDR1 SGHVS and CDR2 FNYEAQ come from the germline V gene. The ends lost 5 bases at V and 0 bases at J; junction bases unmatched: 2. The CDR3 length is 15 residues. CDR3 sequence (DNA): TGTGCCAGCAGCCGGACTAGCGGGATCTCCTACGAGCAGTACTTC. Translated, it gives CASSRTSGISYEQYF.

The CDR3 sequence: CASSLSRGLYNEQFF. The CDR3 DNA is TGTGCCAGCAGTTTAAGTCGGGGACTATACAATGAGCAGTTCTTC. V gene TRBV27 combines with J gene TRBJ2-1, with TRBD2 identical over 7 bases. Germline trimming cut 2 bases from V and 4 bases from J; bases unmatched to any gene: 5. Germline assignment: CDR1 MNHEY and CDR2 SMNVEV (reference sequence). The CDR3 contains 15 residues.

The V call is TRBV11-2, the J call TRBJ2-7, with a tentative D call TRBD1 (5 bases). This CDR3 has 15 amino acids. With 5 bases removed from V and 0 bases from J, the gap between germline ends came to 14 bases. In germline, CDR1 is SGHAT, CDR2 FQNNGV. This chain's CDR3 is CASSPQGASSYEQYF. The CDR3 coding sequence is TGTGCCAGCAGCCCCCAGGGTGCGAGCTCCTACGAGCAGTACTTC.

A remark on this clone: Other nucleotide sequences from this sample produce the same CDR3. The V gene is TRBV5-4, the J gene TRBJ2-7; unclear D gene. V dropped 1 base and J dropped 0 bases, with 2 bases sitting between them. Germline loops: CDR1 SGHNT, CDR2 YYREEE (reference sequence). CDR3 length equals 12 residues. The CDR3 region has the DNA TGTGCCAGCAGCTTGAACTCCTACGAGCAGTACTTC. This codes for CASSLNSYEQYF.

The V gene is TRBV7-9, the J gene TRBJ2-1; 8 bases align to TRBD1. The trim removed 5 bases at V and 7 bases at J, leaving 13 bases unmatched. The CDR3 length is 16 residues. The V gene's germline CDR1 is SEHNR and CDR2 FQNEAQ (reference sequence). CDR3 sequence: CASSPATGQVWNEQFF. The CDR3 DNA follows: TGTGCCAGCAGCCCAGCCACGGGACAGGTGTGGAATGAGCAGTTCTTC.

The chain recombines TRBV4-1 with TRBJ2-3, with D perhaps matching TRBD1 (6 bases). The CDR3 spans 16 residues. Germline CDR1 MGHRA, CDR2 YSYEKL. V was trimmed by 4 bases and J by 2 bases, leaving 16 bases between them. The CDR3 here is CASSPLSGGFTDTQYF. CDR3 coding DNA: TGCGCCAGCAGCCCTCTGAGTGGGGGCTTCACAGATACGCAGTATTTT.

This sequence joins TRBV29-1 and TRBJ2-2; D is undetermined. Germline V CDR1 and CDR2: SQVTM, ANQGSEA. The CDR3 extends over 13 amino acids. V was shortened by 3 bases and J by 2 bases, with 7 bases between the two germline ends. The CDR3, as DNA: TGCAGCGTTGAGGCGACAAACACCGGGGAGCTGTTTTTT. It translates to CSVEATNTGELFF.

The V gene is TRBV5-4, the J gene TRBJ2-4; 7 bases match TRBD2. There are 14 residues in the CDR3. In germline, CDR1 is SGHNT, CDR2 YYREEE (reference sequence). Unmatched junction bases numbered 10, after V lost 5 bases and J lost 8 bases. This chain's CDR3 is CASRGGGSGDIQYF. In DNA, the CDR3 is TGTGCCAGCAGGGGCGGCGGGAGCGGCGACATTCAGTACTTC.

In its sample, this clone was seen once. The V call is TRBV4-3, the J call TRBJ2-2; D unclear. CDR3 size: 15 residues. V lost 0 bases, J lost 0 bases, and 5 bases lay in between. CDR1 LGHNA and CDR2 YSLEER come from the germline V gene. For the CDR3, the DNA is TGCGCCAGCAGCCAAGATTTCGCGAACACCGGGGAGCTGTTTTTT. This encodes CASSQDFANTGELFF.

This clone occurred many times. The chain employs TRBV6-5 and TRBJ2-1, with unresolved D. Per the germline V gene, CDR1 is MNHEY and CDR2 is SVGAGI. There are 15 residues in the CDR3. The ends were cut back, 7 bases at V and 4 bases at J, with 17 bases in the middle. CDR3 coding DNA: TGTGCCAGCATTGCCATAGACCGAGGATACAATGAGCAGTTCTTC. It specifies CASIAIDRGYNEQFF.

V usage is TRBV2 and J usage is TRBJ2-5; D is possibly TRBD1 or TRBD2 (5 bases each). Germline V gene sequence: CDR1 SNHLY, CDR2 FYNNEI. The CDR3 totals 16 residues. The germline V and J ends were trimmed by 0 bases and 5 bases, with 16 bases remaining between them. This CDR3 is CASSEAGPGHPETQYF. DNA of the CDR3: TGTGCCAGCAGTGAAGCGGGTCCGGGGCACCCCGAGACCCAGTACTTC.

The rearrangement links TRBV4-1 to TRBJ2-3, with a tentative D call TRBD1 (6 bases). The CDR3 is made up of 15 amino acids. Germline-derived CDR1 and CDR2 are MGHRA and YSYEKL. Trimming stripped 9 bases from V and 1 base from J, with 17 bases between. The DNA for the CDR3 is TGCGCCAGTCGATCCGGGACACTCGGCACAGATACGCAGTATTTT. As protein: CASRSGTLGTDTQYF.

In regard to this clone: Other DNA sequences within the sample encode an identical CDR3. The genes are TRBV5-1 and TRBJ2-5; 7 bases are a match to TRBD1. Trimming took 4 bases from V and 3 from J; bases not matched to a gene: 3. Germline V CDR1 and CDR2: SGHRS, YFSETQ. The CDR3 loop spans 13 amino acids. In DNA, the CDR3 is TGCGCCAGCAGCCCTGGGACAGAAGAGACCCAGTACTTC. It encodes CASSPGTEETQYF.

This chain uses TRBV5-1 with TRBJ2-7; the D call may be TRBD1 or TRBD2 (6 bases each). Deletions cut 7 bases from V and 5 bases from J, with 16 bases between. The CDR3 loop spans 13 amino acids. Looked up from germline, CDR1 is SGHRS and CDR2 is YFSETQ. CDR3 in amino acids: CASVGGGRNEQYF. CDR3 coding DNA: TGCGCCAGCGTCGGAGGGGGACGAAACGAGCAGTACTTC.